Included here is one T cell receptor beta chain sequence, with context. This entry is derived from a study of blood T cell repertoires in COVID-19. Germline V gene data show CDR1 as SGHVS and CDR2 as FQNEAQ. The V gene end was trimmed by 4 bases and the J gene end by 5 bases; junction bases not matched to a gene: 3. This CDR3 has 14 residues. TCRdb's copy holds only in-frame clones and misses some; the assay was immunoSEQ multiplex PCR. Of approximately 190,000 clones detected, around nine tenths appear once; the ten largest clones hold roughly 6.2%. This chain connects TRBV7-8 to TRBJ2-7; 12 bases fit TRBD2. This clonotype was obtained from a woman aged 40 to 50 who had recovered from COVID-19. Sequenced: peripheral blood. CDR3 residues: CASSWTSGNHEQYF. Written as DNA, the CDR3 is TGTGCCAGCAGCTGGACTAGCGGGAACCACGAGCAGTACTTC.